This TCR beta chain emerged from a study of CD8+ T cells in alopecia areata listed by TCRdb under 2018. Regarding the research as a whole: The treated patients took part in an open-label pilot trial in which moderate-to-severe alopecia areata was treated with oral tofacitinib at 5 to 10 mg twice daily. Tofacitinib was administered for 6 to 18 months, and 6 months of follow-up off drug were then conducted to assess delayed response and recurrence. The study used high-throughput TCRbeta sequencing to examine T cell clonal expansion in alopecia areata, in both the C3H/HeJ mouse model and human patients. On the human side, TCRbeta sequencing was run on scalp tissue and on sorted CD4+ and CD8+ peripheral blood T cells from healthy controls and from alopecia areata patients with either patchy or totalis/universalis disease. Biopsies were taken from tofacitinib-treated patients at baseline and at 4 and 24 weeks of treatment, and a later scalp biopsy was taken in several of the tofacitinib-treated patients. Clonality in the scalp was compared among normal scalp (n=4), patchy alopecia areata scalp (n=8), and alopecia totalis/universalis scalp (n=8). RNA came from the PAXgene miRNA kit for fixed scalp, the miRNeasy kit for PBMCs, and the RNeasy kit for mouse skin. TCRbeta CDR3 regions were amplified by immunoSEQ multiplex PCR using 35 Vbeta forward and 13 Jbeta reverse primers. The paper's findings and limits, for the study overall: Compared with normal scalp, lesional scalp had higher clonality and more expanded CD8+ clones, particularly in alopecia totalis/universalis, a pattern that suggests antigenic drive. Unlike mouse skin, where gammadelta T cells dominate, normal human skin contains resident alphabeta T cells that get sequenced too, which complicates analysis of the scalp TCR repertoire. TCR sequences shared between patients were less clear than in mice, possibly partly because of HLA diversity in the patient population.

The protocol used for the library was the immunoSEQ multiplex PCR assay. For TCR sequencing, RNA was extracted from every sample and reverse transcribed into cDNA to serve as template. SuperScript III was used for first-strand cDNA synthesis, primed with a 2:1 mix of oligo-dT and random hexamers. A synthetic immune receptor repertoire was used to measure amplification bias, and any remaining bias was corrected computationally. The authors' analysis ran thus. After raw reads were preprocessed to remove errors, the CDR3 was defined following IMGT conventions as running from the conserved cysteine to phenylalanine. To get clonality, Shannon entropy was normalized by log2 of the number of productive unique TCRs and the result was subtracted from 1. Whether scalp clones were CD4 or CD8 was inferred by matching scalp TCRbeta sequences against CD4 and CD8 repertoires sorted from blood. This is the immuneACCESS table as TCRdb keeps it, with only in-frame sequences that have V and J called. A part of the clones is gone; compared with another copy, unresolved V genes explain less than half, and the rest is unexplained. For V, J and clone size, that table is used; D and trimming come from the DNA. The sample records about 150,000 clones, approximately 50% of which are singletons. Clones ranked in the top ten supply approximately 6.6% of the sample.

Peripheral blood and lesional scalp punch biopsies were obtained from patients with alopecia areata. PBMCs were isolated by density centrifugation and stained for CD3, CD4 and CD8, after which CD4+ and CD8+ T cells were sorted on a FACSAria. Note on this clone: Its antigen target is currently unknown. No base qualities exist here, and no much larger clone lies one base off it.

The germline V gene sets CDR1 to SGHDT and CDR2 to YYEEEE. V and J are trimmed by 1 base and 4 bases, and the gene matches miss 1 base of the junction. Including cysteine and phenylalanine, the CDR3 has 13 amino acids. Only CDR3 DNA remains: 39 bases, in frame from the first base. The receptor chain draws on TRBV5-6 and TRBJ1-1, and 7 junction bases match TRBD1. Sequences were obtained from CD4+ T cells sorted from blood. The clonotype was recovered from a human donor with alopecia areata. The CDR3 protein sequence reads: CASSLQGGTEAFF. The DNA is as follows: TGTGCCAGCAGCTTGCAGGGGGGCACTGAAGCTTTCTTT.